These 9 T cell receptor beta chains share one sample of origin, sequenced in a study of T cell responses to AZD1222 COVID-19 vaccine. Sequenced by immunoSEQ multiplex PCR; TCRdb stores in-frame clones only, minus some. The sample shows around 150,000 clones, about 89% of them seen only once. Sequenced material: peripheral blood, taken 28 days after the second dose of the MenACWY control vaccine. Receptor source: an adult who received the MenACWY meningococcal vaccine as a control.

V is TRBV6-2 or TRBV6-3 and J is TRBJ2-5; 9 bases match TRBD1. V trimming: 2 bases; J trimming: 4 bases; junction bases outside the gene matches: 5. CDR3 length: 15 residues. Germline V gives CDR1 MNHEY, CDR2 SVGEGT. CDR3 nucleotides: TGTGCCAGCAGTTACCCCGGGACAGGGTCAGAGACCCAGTACTTC. Translating it yields CASSYPGTGSETQYF.

This sequence joins TRBV27 and TRBJ2-1; the match to TRBD2 covers 12 bases. V gave up 6 bases and J gave up 7 bases; unmatched junction bases: 4. This CDR3 contains 14 residues. The germline CDR1 and CDR2 sequences are MNHEY and SMNVEV (reference sequence). The CDR3 reads CASRTSGSGNEQFF. CDR3 nucleotides: TGTGCCAGCAGGACTAGCGGGAGTGGAAATGAGCAGTTCTTC.

The chain uses TRBV7-2 and TRBJ2-5; no firm D call. This CDR3 region has 13 residues. Germline values: CDR1 SGHTA, CDR2 FQGNSA. Deletions cut 2 bases from V and 1 base from J, with 5 bases between. The CDR3 DNA is TGTGCCAGCAGCTTAAGTACCCAAGAGACCCAGTACTTC. Translated, it gives CASSLSTQETQYF.

V is TRBV19 and J is TRBJ2-7, with a possible D match to TRBD1 (6 bases). The CDR3 is 14 residues long. The germline gives CDR1 LNHDA, CDR2 SQIVND (reference sequence). V gave up 6 bases and J gave up 1 base, with 13 bases separating them. The chain's CDR3 is CASRTTGLSYEQYF. As DNA, the CDR3 is TGTGCCAGTAGGACGACAGGTTTGTCCTACGAGCAGTACTTC.

Of note for this clone: Other DNA variants within this sample encode the same CDR3. The CDR3 DNA reads as TGTGCCAGCAGTTTGGGGGGCTCCGGGGCCAACGTCCTGACTTTC. Residues: CASSLGGSGANVLTF. The chain carries TRBV28 and TRBJ2-6; TRBD1 or TRBD2 may be the D gene (6 bases each). The CDR3 is 15 amino acids. The germline V gene encodes CDR1 MDHEN and CDR2 SYDVKM. The germline V and J ends were trimmed by 3 bases and 4 bases, with 10 bases remaining between them.

The V and J genes are TRBV29-1 and TRBJ2-7; TRBD2 might be the D (6 bases). Trimming shortened V by 1 base and J by 3 bases, and 10 bases separated the two germline ends. The CDR3 totals 13 residues. Germline V gene data show CDR1 as SQVTM and CDR2 as ANQGSEA. CDR3 region: CSVEGVGGYEQYF. CDR3 coding DNA: TGCAGCGTTGAAGGGGTCGGGGGCTACGAGCAGTACTTC.

The J gene is TRBJ1-2, the V gene TRBV6-1; 8 nucleotides line up with TRBD1. Unmatched junction bases numbered 8, after V lost 4 bases and J lost 1 base. The length of the CDR3 is 16 residues. Germline lookup yields CDR1 MNHNS and CDR2 SASEGT. CDR3 bases: TGTGCCAGCAGTGCAGGGCAGGGGGCGGATAACTATGGCTACACCTTC. This codes for CASSAGQGADNYGYTF.

The chain joins TRBV7-3 to TRBJ2-3; D possibly uses TRBD1 or TRBD2 (6 bases each). The length of the CDR3 is 15 residues. V lost 5 bases to trimming and J lost 3 bases, with 15 bases between them. Germline loops: CDR1 SGHTA, CDR2 FQGTGA. The CDR3 loop is CASSVEGRGTDTQYF. The CDR3 DNA reads as TGTGCCAGCAGCGTGGAGGGTAGGGGGACAGATACGCAGTATTTT.

V is TRBV19 and J is TRBJ2-7; 12 nucleotides agree with TRBD2. Germline V gives CDR1 LNHDA, CDR2 SQIVND (reference sequence). This CDR3 region has 17 residues. With V trimmed by 3 bases and J by 4 bases, 10 bases remained unmatched. The CDR3 spells CASSMGMTSGRSYEQYF. In DNA, the CDR3 is TGTGCCAGTAGTATGGGGATGACTAGCGGGAGATCGTACGAGCAGTACTTC.